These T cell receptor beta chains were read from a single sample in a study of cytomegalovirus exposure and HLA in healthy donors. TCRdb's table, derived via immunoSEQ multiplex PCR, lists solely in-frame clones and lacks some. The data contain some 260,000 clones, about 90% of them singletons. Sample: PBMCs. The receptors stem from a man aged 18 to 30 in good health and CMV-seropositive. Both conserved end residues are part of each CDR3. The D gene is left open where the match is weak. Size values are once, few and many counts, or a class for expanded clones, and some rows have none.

CDR3 DNA: TGTGCCAGCGAAATCCTACTAGCGGGAGGGAATCATGAGCAGTTCTTC
CDR3 protein: CASEILLAGGNHEQFF
D gene: NA
V gene: TRBV21-1
clone size: once
J gene: TRBJ2-1

CDR3 DNA: TGCAGCGTTAGGACTGAATATGGCTACACCTTC
CDR3 protein: CSVRTEYGYTF
D gene: NA
V gene: TRBV29-1
clone size: NA
J gene: TRBJ1-2

CDR3 DNA: TGTGCCGTGCCAGCAGCGTTGGGGCAGAAGAACGATGGCTACACCTTC
CDR3 protein: CAVPAALGQKNDGYTF
D gene: NA
V gene: TRBV7-9
clone size: NA
J gene: TRBJ1-2

CDR3 DNA: TGTGCCAGTAGTAATAGCGGGACGATCTCGAACACCGGGGAGCTGTTTTTT
CDR3 protein: CASSNSGTISNTGELFF
D gene: TRBD2
V gene: TRBV19
clone size: NA
J gene: TRBJ2-2

CDR3 DNA: TGTGCCAGCAGCTTCCAGCGGGACACAGATACGCAGTATTTT
CDR3 protein: CASSFQRDTDTQYF
D gene: TRBD2
V gene: TRBV5-6
clone size: NA
J gene: TRBJ2-3

CDR3 DNA: TGTGCCAGCTCACCGCGCCATATGAACACTGAAGCTTTCTTT
CDR3 protein: CASSPRHMNTEAFF
D gene: NA
V gene: TRBV18
clone size: NA
J gene: TRBJ1-1

CDR3 DNA: TGCGCCAGCAGCCGGGGACAGGGGGCCCGACTTAACACCGGGGAGCTGTTTTTT
CDR3 protein: CASSRGQGARLNTGELFF
D gene: TRBD1
V gene: TRBV5-1
clone size: NA
J gene: TRBJ2-2

CDR3 DNA: TGTGCCAGCAGTTACGGGACAAGATTGAACACTGAAGCTTTCTTT
CDR3 protein: CASSYGTRLNTEAFF
D gene: NA
V gene: TRBV6-5
clone size: NA
J gene: TRBJ1-1

CDR3 DNA: TGTGCCAGCAGTCCGCGGGAGGGCGGTACAGATACGCAGTATTTT
CDR3 protein: CASSPREGGTDTQYF
D gene: TRBD2
V gene: TRBV6-4
clone size: NA
J gene: TRBJ2-3

CDR3 DNA: TGTGCCTGCTACAGGGATCGCTTGGAAGCTTTCTTT
CDR3 protein: CACYRDRLEAFF
D gene: NA
V gene: TRBV2
clone size: NA
J gene: TRBJ1-1

CDR3 DNA: TGTGCCAGCAGCTTAGGTGGACAGGGGCTCACAGATACGCAGTATTTT
CDR3 protein: CASSLGGQGLTDTQYF
D gene: TRBD1
V gene: TRBV7-3
clone size: NA
J gene: TRBJ2-3

CDR3 DNA: TGTGCCAGCATGACTCATAACGGACTAGCGGCCTACAATGAGCAGTTCTTC
CDR3 protein: CASMTHNGLAAYNEQFF
D gene: TRBD2
V gene: TRBV5-6
clone size: NA
J gene: TRBJ2-1

CDR3 DNA: TGTGCCAGCAGTTTAAGGGGGAGCAATCAGCCCCAGCATTTT
CDR3 protein: CASSLRGSNQPQHF
D gene: NA
V gene: TRBV27
clone size: NA
J gene: TRBJ1-5

CDR3 DNA: TGTGCCAGCAGTGATGGGGGCGTCTATGGCTACACCTTC
CDR3 protein: CASSDGGVYGYTF
D gene: NA
V gene: TRBV25-1
clone size: NA
J gene: TRBJ1-2

CDR3 DNA: TGTGCCAGCAGTCGAGGGGGTAGCACTGAAGCTTTCTTT
CDR3 protein: CASSRGGSTEAFF
D gene: NA
V gene: TRBV28
clone size: NA
J gene: TRBJ1-1

CDR3 DNA: TGTGCCAGCAGTTCGCGCCAGGGAGTAATTGGTCAGCCCCAGCATTTT
CDR3 protein: CASSSRQGVIGQPQHF
D gene: NA
V gene: TRBV28
clone size: NA
J gene: TRBJ1-5

CDR3 DNA: TGTGCCAGCAGTTACAGGCTAGCGGGGGGTACCAATGAGCAGTTCTTC
CDR3 protein: CASSYRLAGGTNEQFF
D gene: TRBD2
V gene: TRBV6-5
clone size: NA
J gene: TRBJ2-1

CDR3 DNA: TGTGCCATCAGATCCGGGACAGGGGCAACGAACACTGAAGCTTTCTTT
CDR3 protein: CAIRSGTGATNTEAFF
D gene: TRBD1
V gene: TRBV10-3
clone size: NA
J gene: TRBJ1-1

CDR3 DNA: TGTGCCAGCAGCTGGGCTAGCGGGAGGAGTTACAATGAGCAGTTCTTC
CDR3 protein: CASSWASGRSYNEQFF
D gene: TRBD2
V gene: TRBV7-9
clone size: NA
J gene: TRBJ2-1

CDR3 DNA: TGTGCCAGCAGCCGACAGGGGATCCCTGAAGCTTTCTTT
CDR3 protein: CASSRQGIPEAFF
D gene: TRBD1
V gene: TRBV27
clone size: NA
J gene: TRBJ1-1

CDR3 DNA: TGTGCCAGCAGTTACTATCACGGAGCTGAAGCTTTCTTT
CDR3 protein: CASSYYHGAEAFF
D gene: NA
V gene: TRBV6-5
clone size: NA
J gene: TRBJ1-1

CDR3 DNA: TGTGCCAGCAGTTCAGGGGCGGGAGGCTACGAGCAGTACTTC
CDR3 protein: CASSSGAGGYEQYF
D gene: TRBD2
V gene: TRBV7-3
clone size: NA
J gene: TRBJ2-7

CDR3 DNA: TGTGCCAGCAGTTTGGGACAGAGCTCTGGAAACACCATATATTTT
CDR3 protein: CASSLGQSSGNTIYF
D gene: TRBD1
V gene: TRBV6-5
clone size: once
J gene: TRBJ1-3

CDR3 DNA: TGTGCCAGCAGGAGAACAGGGACCCCTGAAGCTTTCTTT
CDR3 protein: CASRRTGTPEAFF
D gene: NA
V gene: TRBV27
clone size: NA
J gene: TRBJ1-1